This T cell receptor (beta chain) was observed in a study of blood T cell dynamics during melanoma immunotherapy. Turning to the study itself: First-line therapy was either pembrolizumab or nivolumab with ipilimumab for metastatic melanoma.

Looked up from germline, CDR1 is MGHRA and CDR2 is YSYEKL. The CDR3 has 14 amino acids. With 5 bases clipped from V and 5 bases from J, the junction kept 6 bases outside the gene matches. The time point was: pre-treatment baseline. Assay used: immunoSEQ multiplex PCR; TCRdb lists only in-frame clones, some missing. Here the sample spans over 15,000 clones, about 83% being singletons. The source was blood, collected from a patient treated with checkpoint blockade. The receptor comes from a human donor with melanoma. This sequence joins TRBV4-1 and TRBJ2-5; 9 nucleotides line up with TRBD1. The CDR3 reads CASSKQGARETQYF. The CDR3, as DNA: TGCGCCAGCAGCAAACAGGGGGCGAGGGAGACCCAGTACTTC.